This TCR beta chain was obtained from a study of blood T cell repertoires in COVID-19. Study as a whole: Sites across the United States, Italy and Spain contributed samples from acute and convalescent COVID-19. Nucleic acid was either cDNA or gDNA, and it came from T cells, B-cell-depleted T cells, or PBMCs.

The length of the CDR3 is 12 residues. Germline V CDR1 and CDR2: MDHEN, SYDVKM. Trimming took 4 bases from V and 5 from J, leaving 8 bases between them. This clone has a count of ten or more. This sample also contains other DNA sequences that code for the same CDR3. TCRdb's table, derived via immunoSEQ multiplex PCR, lists solely in-frame clones and lacks some. The data contain 100,000 to 150,000 clones, about 82% of them singletons. The TCR originated in a human donor in a cohort sampled during active COVID-19. The chain combines TRBV28 with TRBJ1-2; D remains ambiguous. Sequences were obtained from peripheral blood. DNA of the CDR3: TGTGCCAGCAGTTCCTCCGGTTATGGCTACACCTTC. Its translation: CASSSSGYGYTF.